This TCR beta chain was profiled in a study of CD8+ T cells in alopecia areata (dated by TCRdb to 2016 to 2019). Regarding the complete study: The study used high-throughput TCRbeta sequencing to examine T cell clonal expansion in alopecia areata, in both the C3H/HeJ mouse model and human patients. Clonality in the scalp was compared among normal scalp (n=4), patchy alopecia areata scalp (n=8), and alopecia totalis/universalis scalp (n=8). TCRbeta CDR3 regions were amplified by immunoSEQ multiplex PCR using 35 Vbeta forward and 13 Jbeta reverse primers. Scalp tissue and sorted CD4+ and CD8+ peripheral blood T cells from patchy and totalis/universalis alopecia areata patients and from healthy controls were covered by human TCRbeta sequencing. RNA was obtained with the PAXgene miRNA kit for fixed scalp, the miRNeasy kit for PBMCs, and the RNeasy kit for mouse skin. Overall study results and their limits: Scalp TCR repertoire analysis is complicated because resident alphabeta T cells in normal human skin are also sequenced, whereas mouse skin is dominated by gammadelta T cells. TCR sequences shared between patients were less clear than in mice, possibly partly because of HLA diversity in the patient population. Compared with normal scalp, lesional scalp, particularly in alopecia totalis/universalis, had higher clonality and more expanded CD8+ clones, which suggests antigenic drive.

The germline V gene gives CDR1 as LGHNA and CDR2 as YNFKEQ. From the cysteine through the phenylalanine, the CDR3 covers 17 amino acids. The kept DNA is CDR3 alone, 51 bases in frame from the first base. After removal of 0 bases from V and 5 bases from J, the junction retains 11 bases not matched to a gene. After PBMCs were isolated by density centrifugation and stained for CD3, CD4 and CD8, a FACSAria was used to sort CD4+ and CD8+ T cells. Scalp biopsies and blood samples were obtained from unaffected controls. Libraries were prepared through the immunoSEQ multiplex PCR assay. For TCR sequencing, RNA was extracted from every sample and reverse transcribed into cDNA to serve as template. SuperScript III was used to make first-strand cDNA, primed with a 2:1 mix of oligo-dT and random hexamers. Amplification bias was assessed with a synthetic immune receptor repertoire, and residual bias was removed computationally. The study's own analysis went as follows. After raw reads were preprocessed to remove errors, the CDR3 was defined following IMGT conventions as running from the conserved cysteine to phenylalanine. Clonality was computed by normalizing Shannon entropy by log2 of the number of productive unique TCRs and subtracting the result from 1. Whether each scalp clone was CD4 or CD8 was inferred by checking scalp TCRbeta sequences against the CD4 and CD8 repertoires from sorted blood. TCRdb mirrors the immuneACCESS table, restricted to in-frame sequences. Some clones are absent from its copies; in checked studies, under half trace to an unresolved V gene, and the reason for the others is unknown. V and J calls and clone size are copied from that table; D and trimming were computed from the DNA. The sample includes 100,000 to 150,000 clones, with 55% to 65% observed a single time. Clones ranked in the top ten supply around 2.7% of the sample.

Remarks on this clone: Which antigen it targets is not known. Per-base qualities were not stored, and no clone one base away is much larger.

Sequenced input: CD4+ T cells sorted from blood. The TCR sequence derives from a human donor in good health. Here the chain combines TRBV4-2 and TRBJ2-3, with 7 bases matching TRBD2. The DNA sequence follows: TGTGCCAGCAGCCAAGATCCCCTCTCGACTAGCCGAGATACGCAGTATTTT. It is translated as CASSQDPLSTSRDTQYF.